A selection of T cell receptor beta chains follows, all from one sample in a study of tumor-infiltrating lymphocytes in primary liver carcinoma. TCRdb reprocessed the multiplex PCR reads via MiXCR and lists one record per CDR3 protein. The sample lists 120,000 or so distinct CDR3 sequences, around 62% occurring once. Input material: liver tumor tissue from sampling region 1. These receptors came from a woman aged 60-75 years with primary liver carcinoma and hepatitis B virus infection. CDR3s include the opening cysteine and the closing phenylalanine or tryptophan. A D gene is named only where the DNA matches it firmly. Some rows have no size entry. The others give once, few or many, or a class for an expanded clone.

TRBD1	-	TRBV11-1	TRBJ1-2	CASSFTDRVSDGYTF	TGTGCCAGCAGTTTCACGGACAGGGTCAGTGATGGCTACACCTTC
TRBD2	-	TRBV12-3/TRBV12-4	TRBJ2-7	CASSLKREGVHAQYF	TGTGCCAGTAGTTTAAAGCGGGAGGGTGTCCACGCGCAGTACTTC
-	-	TRBV5-4	TRBJ2-1	CASSLYGGYNEQFF	TGTGCCAGCAGCTTGTACGGAGGGTACAATGAGCAGTTCTTC
-	-	TRBV6-2/TRBV6-3	TRBJ1-1	CASSYPRTLNSNTEALF	TGTGCCAGCAGTTACCCGAGGACCCTCAACTCCAACACTGAAGCTCTCTTT
TRBD1	-	TRBV11-3	TRBJ2-7	CTSSPGTGGNYGQYF	TGTACCAGCAGTCCCGGGACAGGGGGCAACTATGGGCAGTACTTC
-	many	TRBV6-1	TRBJ2-3	CASSLYRVQYF	TGTGCCAGCAGTTTATATCGGGTGCAGTATTTT
-	-	TRBV28	TRBJ2-1	CASGVDSNSYNEQFF	TGTGCCAGCGGGGTCGACTCAAACTCCTACAATGAGCAGTTCTTC
-	many	TRBV5-5	TRBJ2-2	CASSFGGLVGELFF	TGTGCCAGCAGCTTCGGGGGGCTGGTCGGGGAGCTGTTTTTT
-	-	TRBV4-1	TRBJ2-1	CASSQEAGTLLEQFF	TGCGCCAGCAGCCAAGAGGCCGGGACTCTCCTGGAGCAGTTCTTC
TRBD1	-	TRBV11-2	TRBJ1-1	CACSLTTGGGTEDFF	TGTGCCTGCAGTTTAACAACAGGGGGAGGAACTGAAGATTTCTTT
-	-	TRBV11-2	TRBJ2-3	CASSLGGARDAQYF	TGTGCCAGCAGCTTAGGGGGAGCAAGAGATGCGCAGTATTTT
-	many	TRBV11-2	TRBJ2-3	CASSLAMGATDTQYF	TGTGCCAGCAGCTTAGCGATGGGGGCCACAGATACGCAGTATTTT
-	-	TRBV28	TRBJ2-3	CASSSPERTADTQYF	TGTGCCAGCAGTTCCCCGGAACGGACAGCAGATACGCAGTATTTT
-	once	TRBV29-1	TRBJ2-1	CSVETYNEQIF	TGCAGCGTTGAGACATACAATGAGCAGATCTTC
-	many	TRBV6-6	TRBJ1-1	CASNLGGGGPAFF	TGTGCCAGCAACCTTGGTGGTGGGGGACCAGCTTTCTTT
-	-	TRBV15	TRBJ1-3	CATSRDARAYSGNTIYF	TGTGCCACCAGCAGAGACGCCCGGGCCTACTCTGGAAACACCATATATTTT